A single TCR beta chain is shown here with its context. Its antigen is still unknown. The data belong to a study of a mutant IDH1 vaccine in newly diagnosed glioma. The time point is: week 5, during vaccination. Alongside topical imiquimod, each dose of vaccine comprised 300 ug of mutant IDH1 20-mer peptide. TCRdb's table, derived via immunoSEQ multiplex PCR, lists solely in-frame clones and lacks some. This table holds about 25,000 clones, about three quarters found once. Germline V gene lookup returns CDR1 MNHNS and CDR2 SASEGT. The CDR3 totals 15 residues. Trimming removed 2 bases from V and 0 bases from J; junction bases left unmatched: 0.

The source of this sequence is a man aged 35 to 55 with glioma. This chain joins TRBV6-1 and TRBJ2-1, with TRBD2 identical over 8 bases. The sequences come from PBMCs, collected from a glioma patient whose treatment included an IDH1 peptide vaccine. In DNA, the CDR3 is TGTGCCAGCAGTGAACTAGCGGGCTCCTACAATGAGCAGTTCTTC. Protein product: CASSELAGSYNEQFF.